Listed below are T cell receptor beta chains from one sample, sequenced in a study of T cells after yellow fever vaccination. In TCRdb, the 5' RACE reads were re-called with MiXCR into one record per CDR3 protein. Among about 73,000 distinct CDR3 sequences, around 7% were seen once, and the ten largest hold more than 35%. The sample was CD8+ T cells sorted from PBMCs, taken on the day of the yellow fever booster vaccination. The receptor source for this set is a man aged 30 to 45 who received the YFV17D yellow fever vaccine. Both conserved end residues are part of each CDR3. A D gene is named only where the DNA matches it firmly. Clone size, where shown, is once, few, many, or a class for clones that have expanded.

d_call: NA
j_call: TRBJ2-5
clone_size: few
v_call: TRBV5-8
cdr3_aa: CASSLVPQETQYF
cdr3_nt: TGTGCCAGCAGCTTGGTACCCCAAGAGACCCAGTACTTC

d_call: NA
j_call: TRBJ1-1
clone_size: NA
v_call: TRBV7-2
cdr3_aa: CASSFRTVNTEAFF
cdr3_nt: TGTGCCAGCAGCTTCCGTACCGTGAACACTGAAGCTTTCTTT

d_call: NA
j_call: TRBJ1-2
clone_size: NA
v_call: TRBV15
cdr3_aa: CATSNGPNGGYGYTF
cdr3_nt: TGTGCCACTTCGAACGGACCCAACGGCGGCTATGGCTACACCTTC

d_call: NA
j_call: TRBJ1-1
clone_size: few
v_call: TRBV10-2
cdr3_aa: CASSSGFLDTEAFF
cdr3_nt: TGCGCCAGCAGTTCAGGGTTCTTGGACACTGAAGCTTTCTTT

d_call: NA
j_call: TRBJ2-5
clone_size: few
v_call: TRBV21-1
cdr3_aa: CASSKILEDPGGWHQETQYF
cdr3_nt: TGTGCCAGCAGCAAAATATTAGAAGACCCCGGCGGTTGGCATCAAGAGACCCAGTACTTC

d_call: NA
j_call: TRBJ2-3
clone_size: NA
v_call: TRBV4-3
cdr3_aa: CASSQDPGTAISTDTQYF
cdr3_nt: TGCGCCAGCAGCCAAGATCCCGGGACGGCAATTAGCACAGATACGCAGTATTTT

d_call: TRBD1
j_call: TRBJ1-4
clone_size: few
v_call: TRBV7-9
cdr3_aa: CASSFSGGTNEKLFF
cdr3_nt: TGTGCCAGCAGCTTCTCAGGGGGAACTAATGAAAAACTGTTTTTT

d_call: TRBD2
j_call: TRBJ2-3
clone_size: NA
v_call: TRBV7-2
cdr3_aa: CASSPGTSGTPWGF
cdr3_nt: TGTGCCAGCAGCCCGGGGACTAGCGGGACCCCATGGGGTTTT

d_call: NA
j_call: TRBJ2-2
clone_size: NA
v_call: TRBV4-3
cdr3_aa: CASSQDVLGGDTGELFF
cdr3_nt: TGCGCCAGCAGCCAAGACGTTTTGGGAGGAGACACCGGGGAGCTGTTTTTT

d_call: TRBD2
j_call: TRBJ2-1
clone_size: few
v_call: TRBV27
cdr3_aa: CASSLGGWVNEQFF
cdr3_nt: TGTGCCAGCAGTTTGGGGGGGTGGGTCAATGAGCAGTTCTTC

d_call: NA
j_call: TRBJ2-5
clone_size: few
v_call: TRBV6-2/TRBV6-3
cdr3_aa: CASSIGTAPETQYF
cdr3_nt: TGTGCCAGCAGCATCGGGACCGCCCCAGAGACCCAGTACTTC

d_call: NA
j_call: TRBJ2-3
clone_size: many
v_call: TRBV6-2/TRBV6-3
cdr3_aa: CASSYTLPEGYPTDTQYF
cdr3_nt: TGTGCCAGCAGTTACACCCTACCCGAGGGCTACCCCACAGATACGCAGTATTTT

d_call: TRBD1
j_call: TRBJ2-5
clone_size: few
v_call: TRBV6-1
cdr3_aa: CASNRQGAGETQYF
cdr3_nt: TGTGCCAGCAATCGACAGGGGGCCGGAGAGACCCAGTACTTC

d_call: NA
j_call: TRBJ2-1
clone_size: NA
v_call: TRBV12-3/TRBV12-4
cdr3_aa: CASSSYIFENEQFF
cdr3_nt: TGTGCCAGCAGTTCCTACATATTTGAGAATGAGCAGTTCTTC

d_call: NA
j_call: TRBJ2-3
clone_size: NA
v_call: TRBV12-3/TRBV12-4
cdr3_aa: CASSWRDSSTDTQYF
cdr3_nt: TGTGCCAGCAGTTGGCGGGACAGTAGCACAGATACGCAGTATTTT

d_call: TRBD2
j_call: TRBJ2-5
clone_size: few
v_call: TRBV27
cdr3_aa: CASRPSGTQETQYF
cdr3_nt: TGTGCCAGCAGACCTAGCGGGACCCAAGAGACCCAGTACTTC

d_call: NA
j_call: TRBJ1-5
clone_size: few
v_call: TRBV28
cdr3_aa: CASSLVGINQPQHF
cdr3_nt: TGTGCCAGCAGTTTGGTGGGAATCAATCAGCCCCAGCATTTT

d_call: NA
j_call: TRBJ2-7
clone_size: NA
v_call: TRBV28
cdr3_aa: CASSFSGGGEQYF
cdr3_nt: TGTGCCAGCAGTTTTTCAGGGGGGGGGGAGCAGTACTTC

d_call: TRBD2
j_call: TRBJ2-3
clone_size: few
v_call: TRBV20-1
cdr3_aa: CSDSSSGRSTDTQYF
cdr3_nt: TGCAGTGACTCAAGTAGCGGGAGAAGCACAGATACGCAGTATTTT

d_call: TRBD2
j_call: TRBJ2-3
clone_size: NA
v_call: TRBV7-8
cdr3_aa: CASSLIAGGNPPYTQYF
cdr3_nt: TGTGCCAGCAGCTTGATAGCGGGAGGCAATCCCCCATATACGCAGTATTTT

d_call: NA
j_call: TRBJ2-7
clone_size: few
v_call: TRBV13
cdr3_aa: CASSSPPPGWEQYF
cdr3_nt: TGTGCCAGCAGCTCCCCCCCGCCAGGGTGGGAGCAGTACTTC

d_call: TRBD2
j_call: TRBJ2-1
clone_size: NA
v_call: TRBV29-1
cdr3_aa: CSVPIAGHSYNEQFF
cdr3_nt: TGCAGCGTGCCCATAGCGGGACACTCCTACAATGAGCAGTTCTTC

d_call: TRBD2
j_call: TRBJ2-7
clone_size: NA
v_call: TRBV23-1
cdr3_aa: CASSQPRDNTSGEQYF
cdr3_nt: TGCGCCAGCAGTCAACCTAGGGACAATACTAGCGGCGAGCAGTACTTC

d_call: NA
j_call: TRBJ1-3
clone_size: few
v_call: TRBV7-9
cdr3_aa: CASSSSGVGSGNTIYF
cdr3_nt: TGTGCCAGCAGCTCCTCCGGGGTAGGGTCTGGAAACACCATATATTTT

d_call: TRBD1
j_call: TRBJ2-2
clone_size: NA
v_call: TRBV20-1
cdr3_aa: CSAFRGTGELFF
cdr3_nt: TGCAGTGCTTTCAGGGGGACCGGGGAGCTGTTTTTT

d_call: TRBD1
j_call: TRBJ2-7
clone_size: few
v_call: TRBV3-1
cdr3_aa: CASSPSPGQGTYEQYF
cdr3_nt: TGTGCCAGCAGCCCGTCCCCGGGACAGGGCACCTACGAGCAGTACTTC

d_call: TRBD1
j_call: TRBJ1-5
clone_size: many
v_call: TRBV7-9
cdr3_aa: CASSLGGTGVQPQHF
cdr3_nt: TGTGCCAGCAGCTTAGGCGGGACAGGGGTTCAGCCCCAGCATTTT

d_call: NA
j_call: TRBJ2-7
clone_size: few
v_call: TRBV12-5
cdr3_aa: CASGHNYEQYF
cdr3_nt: TGTGCTAGTGGACATAACTACGAGCAGTACTTC

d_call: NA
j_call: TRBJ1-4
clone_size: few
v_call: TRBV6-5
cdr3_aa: CASSYSGGSEKLFF
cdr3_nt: TGTGCCAGCAGTTACTCAGGGGGGTCTGAAAAACTGTTTTTT

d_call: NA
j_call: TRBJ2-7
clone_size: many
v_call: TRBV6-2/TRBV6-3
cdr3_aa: CASSQAWRGEQYF
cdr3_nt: TGTGCCAGCAGCCAAGCCTGGCGGGGCGAGCAGTACTTC

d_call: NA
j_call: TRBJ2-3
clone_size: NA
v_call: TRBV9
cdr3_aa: CASGGGEAGWPDTQYF
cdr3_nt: TGTGCCAGCGGAGGGGGAGAAGCGGGATGGCCAGATACGCAGTATTTT

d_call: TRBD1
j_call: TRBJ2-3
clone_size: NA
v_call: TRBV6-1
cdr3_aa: CASSQTGSGDTQYF
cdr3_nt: TGTGCCAGCAGCCAGACAGGGTCGGGGGATACGCAGTATTTT

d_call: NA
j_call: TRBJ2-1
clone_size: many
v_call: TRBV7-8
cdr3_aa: CASSLSLPSYNEQFF
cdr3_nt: TGTGCCAGCAGCTTAAGTCTCCCATCCTACAATGAGCAGTTCTTC

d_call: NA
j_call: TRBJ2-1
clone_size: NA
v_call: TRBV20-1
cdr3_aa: CSAPGSSINEQFF
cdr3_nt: TGCAGTGCCCCCGGGTCCTCGATCAATGAGCAGTTCTTC

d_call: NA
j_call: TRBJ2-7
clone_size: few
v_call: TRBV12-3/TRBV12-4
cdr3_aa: CASTQGHNLAYEQYF
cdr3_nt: TGTGCCAGCACCCAGGGACACAATTTAGCCTACGAGCAGTACTTC

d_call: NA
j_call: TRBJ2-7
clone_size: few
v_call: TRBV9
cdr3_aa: CASSVEADFYEQYF
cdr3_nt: TGTGCCAGCAGCGTAGAGGCGGACTTCTACGAGCAGTACTTC

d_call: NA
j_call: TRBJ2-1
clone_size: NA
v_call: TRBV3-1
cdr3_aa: CASSQDFYNEQFF
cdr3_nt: TGTGCCAGCAGCCAAGATTTCTACAATGAGCAGTTCTTC

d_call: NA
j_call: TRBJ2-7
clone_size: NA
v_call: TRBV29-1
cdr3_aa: CSVLEGYGYEQYF
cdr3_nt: TGCAGCGTACTAGAGGGGTACGGATACGAGCAGTACTTC

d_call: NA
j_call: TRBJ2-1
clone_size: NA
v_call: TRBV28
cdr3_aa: CASSSTASYNEQFF
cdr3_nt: TGTGCCAGCAGTTCCACGGCCTCCTACAATGAGCAGTTCTTC